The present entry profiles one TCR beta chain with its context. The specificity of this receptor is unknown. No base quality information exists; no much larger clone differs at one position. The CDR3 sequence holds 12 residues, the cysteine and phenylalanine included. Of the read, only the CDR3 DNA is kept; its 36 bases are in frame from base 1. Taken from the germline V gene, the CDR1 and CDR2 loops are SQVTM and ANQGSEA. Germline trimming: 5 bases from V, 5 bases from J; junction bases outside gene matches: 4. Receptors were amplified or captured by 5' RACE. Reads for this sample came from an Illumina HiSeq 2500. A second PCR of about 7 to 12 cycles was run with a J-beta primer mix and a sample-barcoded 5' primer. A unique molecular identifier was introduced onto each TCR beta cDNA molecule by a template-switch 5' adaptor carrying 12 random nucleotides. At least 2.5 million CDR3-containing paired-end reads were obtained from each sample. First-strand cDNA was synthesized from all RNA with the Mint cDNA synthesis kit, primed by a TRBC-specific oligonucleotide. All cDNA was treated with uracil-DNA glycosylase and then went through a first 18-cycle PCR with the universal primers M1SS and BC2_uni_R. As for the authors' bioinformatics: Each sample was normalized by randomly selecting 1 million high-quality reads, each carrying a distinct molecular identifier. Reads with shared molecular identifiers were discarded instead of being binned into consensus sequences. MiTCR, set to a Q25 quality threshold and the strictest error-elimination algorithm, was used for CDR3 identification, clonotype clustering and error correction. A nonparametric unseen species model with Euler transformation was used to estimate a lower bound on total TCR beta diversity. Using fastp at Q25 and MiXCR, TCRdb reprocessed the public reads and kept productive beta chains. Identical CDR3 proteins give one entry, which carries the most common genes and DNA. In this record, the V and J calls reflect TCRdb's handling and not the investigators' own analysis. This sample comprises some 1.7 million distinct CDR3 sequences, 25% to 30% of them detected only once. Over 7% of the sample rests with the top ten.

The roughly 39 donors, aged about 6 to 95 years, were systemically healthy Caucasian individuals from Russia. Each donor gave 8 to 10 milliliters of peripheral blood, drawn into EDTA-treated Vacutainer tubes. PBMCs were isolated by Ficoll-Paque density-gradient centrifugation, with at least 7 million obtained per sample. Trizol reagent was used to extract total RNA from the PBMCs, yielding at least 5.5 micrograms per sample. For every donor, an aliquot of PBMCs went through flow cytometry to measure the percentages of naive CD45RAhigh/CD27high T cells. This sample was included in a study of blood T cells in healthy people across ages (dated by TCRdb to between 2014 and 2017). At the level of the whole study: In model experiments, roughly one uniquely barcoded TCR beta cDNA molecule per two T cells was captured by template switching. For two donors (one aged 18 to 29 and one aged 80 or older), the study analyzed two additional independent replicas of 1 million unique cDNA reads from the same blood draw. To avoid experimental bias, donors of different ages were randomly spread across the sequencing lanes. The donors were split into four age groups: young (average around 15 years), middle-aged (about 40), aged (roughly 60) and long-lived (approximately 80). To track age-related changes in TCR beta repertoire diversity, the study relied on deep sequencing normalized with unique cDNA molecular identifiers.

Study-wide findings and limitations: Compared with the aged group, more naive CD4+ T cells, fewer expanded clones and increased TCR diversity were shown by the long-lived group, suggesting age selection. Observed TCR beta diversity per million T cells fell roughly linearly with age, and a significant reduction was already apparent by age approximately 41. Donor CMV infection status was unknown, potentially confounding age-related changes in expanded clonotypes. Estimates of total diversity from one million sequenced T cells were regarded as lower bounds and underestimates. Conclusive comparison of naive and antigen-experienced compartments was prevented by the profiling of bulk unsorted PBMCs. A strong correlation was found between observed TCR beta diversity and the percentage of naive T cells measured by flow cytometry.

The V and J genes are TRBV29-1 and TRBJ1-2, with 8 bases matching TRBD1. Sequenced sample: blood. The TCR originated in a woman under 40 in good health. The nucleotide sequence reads TGCAGCGTTCTCAGGGGGCCTTATGGCTACACCTTC. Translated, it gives CSVLRGPYGYTF.